This TCR beta chain was sequenced for a study of somatic mutations in cytotoxic T cells in rheumatoid arthritis. Germline V lookup: CDR1 MNHEY, CDR2 SMNVEV (reference sequence). Trimming cost V 10 bases and J 8 bases, with 6 bases left between them. This CDR3 is built from 9 residues. The method was immunoSEQ multiplex PCR; TCRdb's version includes in-frame clones alone and lacks a portion of them. The sample contains about 4,000 clones, approximately 72% of which appear only once. The sequence was obtained from an adult with rheumatoid arthritis. The sequencing input was CD8+ T cells sorted from blood. The J gene is TRBJ2-1, the V gene TRBV27; D gene unclear. CDR3 bases: TGTGCCACCGGGTATGAGCAGTTCTTC. It encodes CATGYEQFF.